There are a few counts of the clone carrying this TCR beta chain. The sample originates from a study of patients and donors after allogeneic stem cell transplantation. Germline V CDR1 and CDR2: SQVTM, ANQGSEA. The CDR3 is 10 amino acids. V was pared by 4 bases and J by 2 bases, with 2 bases between. TCRdb reanalysed the RT-PCR reads using MiXCR and keeps one entry per CDR3 protein. Among approximately 200,000 distinct CDR3 sequences listed, more than 35% were seen once. The chain is built from TRBV29-1 and TRBJ1-1; D not certain. Sequenced material: blood, either unsorted or a sorted T cell fraction (not recorded which). The sequence derives from a human donor who was either an allogeneic HSCT recipient or a stem cell or donor lymphocyte infusion donor (not recorded which). It is not recorded whose cells these are; they may come from a transplant donor. The CDR3 spells CSVANTEAFF. DNA of the CDR3: TGCAGCGTTGCAAACACTGAAGCTTTCTTT.